The clone carrying this T cell receptor beta chain has a handful of counts. Its antigen is as yet unknown. One end of the junction fails to match germline, which may point to a read error. Previously, flow cytometry had revealed CD8+CD57+ cell expansion in the patients chosen for sequencing. Severe acquired aplastic anemia was the diagnosis recorded for all patients. The study sampled blood from patients who had received no therapy. The use of genomic DNA as template underpinned the TCR beta VDJ and CDR3 profiling. MiXCR was run by TCRdb on the reads, yielding one entry per CDR3 protein. Among 450,000 to 600,000 distinct CDR3 sequences listed, around a third were seen once. The data were obtained in a study of CD8+CD57+ T cells in acquired aplastic anemia. Study findings and constraints: A significant difference in CD8+ Simpson's diversity between patients and controls was not found. Between patients and controls, about 30 CD8+ CDR3 sequences were found in common.

Germline V lookup: CDR1 MGHDK, CDR2 SYGVNS. The CDR3 runs to 15 residues. The genes are TRBV25-1 and TRBJ1-6; D perhaps matches TRBD1 (5 bases). The material sequenced was sorted CD4+, CD8+, or CD8+CD57+ T cells (not recorded which) from PBMCs. This TCR derives from a human donor with aplastic anemia. As DNA, the CDR3 is TGTACCAGCAGTGAAAGTTTGAGGGGCGCGTCCCCCCTCCACTTT. Translation: CTSSESLRGASPLHF. The variable domain in full, with the rest retrieved from reference TRBV25-1 and TRBJ1-6, is EADIYQTPRYLVIGTGKKITLECSQTMGHDKMYWYQQDPGMELHLIHYSYGVNSTEKGDLSSESTVSRIRTEHFPLTLESARPSHTSQYLCTSSESLRGASPLHFGNGTRLTVT.